The entry below gives a single TCR beta chain sequence along with its context. Its antigen is unknown. This record comes from a study of shared clonotypes between healthy human individuals. Study-wide results and limits: Memory subsets generally showed smaller estimated richness than naive subsets did. Among donors, clonotype sharing was expected to be affected by sequencing depth.

Germline V CDR1 and CDR2: SGHTS, YDEGEE. V was shortened by 7 bases and J by 0 bases, with 4 bases between the two germline ends. CDR3 size: 11 residues. Method: immunoSEQ multiplex PCR; TCRdb's copy keeps in-frame clones and lacks some. The sample lists about 1.5 million clones, 98% occurring once. The sample was naive CD4+ T cells sorted from blood. Subset in this sample: CD45RA+ positively selected. This receptor was obtained from a man under 40 in good health. The chain uses TRBV5-8 and TRBJ1-2; D not certain. CDR3 bases: TGTGCCAGCGCGGCTAACTATGGCTACACCTTC. Encoded protein: CASAANYGYTF.